The 25 T cell receptor beta chains below were found in one sample sequenced in a study of cytomegalovirus exposure and HLA in healthy donors. The PCR made use of 60 Vbeta and 13 Jbeta primers. Data came from immunoSEQ multiplex PCR; TCRdb stores just in-frame clones and leaves some out. The profile covers fewer than 250,000 clones, with roughly 80% appearing a single time and 0.2% to 0.25% taken by the ten largest. The sequencing sample was made of PBMCs. The receptors derive from a girl aged 2 to 10 in good health and CMV-seronegative.

The CDR3 region is CASSLKGGGEAFF. CDR3 bases: TGTGCCAGCAGCTTAAAGGGGGGGGGCGAAGCTTTCTTT. This rearrangement joins TRBV7-8 to TRBJ1-1; D perhaps matches TRBD1 (6 bases). Looked up from germline, CDR1 is SGHVS and CDR2 is FQNEAQ. V dropped 2 bases and J dropped 8 bases, with 12 bases sitting between them. The CDR3 contains 13 residues.

This clone was observed a single time. This chain uses TRBV4-1 with TRBJ2-5; no clear D. The J call may not be correct, given that the DNA end is closer to TRBJ2-7. The CDR3 spans 13 residues. Germline CDR1 MGHRA, CDR2 YSYEKL. Written as DNA, the CDR3 is TGCGCCAGCAGCCCGAGAGGTTCCTACGAGCAGTACTTC. Protein product: CASSPRGSYEQYF.

J is TRBJ2-7 and V is TRBV5-6; 10 bases align to TRBD2. The germline V gene has CDR1 SGHDT and CDR2 YYEEEE. V lost 6 bases to trimming and J lost 4 bases; unmatched junction nucleotides: 13. This CDR3 has 16 amino acids. The CDR3 region is CASTSGGLAGVYEQYF. CDR3 DNA: TGTGCCAGCACCTCCGGTGGGCTAGCGGGAGTATACGAGCAGTACTTC.

This sequence joins TRBV18 and TRBJ2-5, with TRBD1 matching 10 bases. V lost 3 bases and J lost 1; bases outside the gene matches: 8. CDR1 is KGHSH, CDR2 LQKENI, per germline. This CDR3 region has 17 residues. The CDR3 DNA reads as TGTGCCAGCTCACCCTTAATGTGGGACAGGGGCCAAGAGACCCAGTACTTC. Translated, it gives CASSPLMWDRGQETQYF.

The rearrangement joins TRBV20-1 to TRBJ1-2; the D is unclear. V was trimmed by 2 bases and J by 4 bases, leaving 5 bases between them. The CDR3 has 11 residues. Germline V CDR1 and CDR2: DFQATT, SNEGSKA (reference sequence). The CDR3 DNA sequence: TGCAGTGCTAGATCCCGCTATGGCTACACCTTC. This translates into CSARSRYGYTF.

The chain is built from TRBV4-1 and TRBJ2-1; TRBD2 is a possible D gene (6 bases). V was cut by 1 base and J by 8 bases, with 12 bases left in between. Germline loops: CDR1 MGHRA, CDR2 YSYEKL. This CDR3 spans 14 amino acids. DNA for the CDR3: TGCGCCAGCAGCCAAGGACAGAGGAGGGATGAGCAGTTCTTC. Its translation is CASSQGQRRDEQFF.

V gene TRBV30 combines with J gene TRBJ2-7; 7 bases map to TRBD1. Unmatched junction bases numbered 12, after V lost 3 bases and J lost 4 bases. This CDR3 has 15 amino acids. The germline gives CDR1 GTSNPN, CDR2 SVGIG (reference sequence). The CDR3 DNA reads as TGTGCCTGGAGAATTTTCAGGGGGTCTGTATACGAGCAGTACTTC. Its protein product is CAWRIFRGSVYEQYF.

This clone was counted between two and nine times. V gene TRBV15 combines with J gene TRBJ1-2; a possible D gene is TRBD1 (5 bases). Germline CDR1 reads LNHNV; CDR2 reads YYDKDF (reference sequence). V lost 4 bases to trimming and J lost 2 bases, with 8 bases between them. The CDR3 has 13 residues. CDR3 loop: CATSTAGNYGYTF. The CDR3 region has the DNA TGTGCCACCAGCACCGCAGGGAACTATGGCTACACCTTC.

V is TRBV6-1 and J is TRBJ1-1; 8 nucleotides line up with TRBD1. The CDR3 contains 14 residues. V was pared by 5 bases and J by 2 bases, with 4 bases of the junction left unmatched. Germline V gene sequence: CDR1 MNHNS, CDR2 SASEGT. DNA for the CDR3: TGTGCCAGCAGTTCGGGACAGGTTAACACTGAAGCTTTCTTT. Residues: CASSSGQVNTEAFF.

The genes are TRBV4-1 and TRBJ2-3; D is unresolved. V was cut by 2 bases and J by 5 bases, with 14 bases left in between. Germline CDR1 reads MGHRA; CDR2 reads YSYEKL. The CDR3 extends over 15 amino acids. In DNA form, the CDR3 reads TGCGCCAGCAGCCAAATCTCCGATAACATAGATACGCAGTATTTT. It encodes CASSQISDNIDTQYF.

The V gene is TRBV7-9, the J gene TRBJ2-5, with D unclear. V was trimmed by 1 base and J by 5 bases, leaving 5 bases between them. Germline V lookup: CDR1 SEHNR, CDR2 FQNEAQ (reference sequence). The CDR3 length is 12 residues. CDR3 in amino acids: CASSLVGETQYF. DNA of the CDR3: TGTGCCAGCAGCTTAGTCGGGGAGACCCAGTACTTC.

The V call is TRBV7-2, the J call TRBJ2-7; D gene ambiguous. The CDR3 covers 12 residues. Germline loops: CDR1 SGHTA, CDR2 FQGNSA. V was cut by 10 bases and J by 6 bases, with 16 bases left in between. For the CDR3, the DNA is TGTGCCATCGGAGCGTTGGGTCTCGAGCAGTACTTC. It encodes CAIGALGLEQYF.

The chain combines TRBV19 with TRBJ2-7; 9 bases are a match to TRBD1. The CDR3 length is 15 residues. Losses at the gene ends were 4 bases for V and 5 bases for J; bases not matched to a gene: 9. Per germline, CDR1 LNHDA and CDR2 SQIVND (reference sequence). The CDR3 sequence: CASSRAGTGNDEQYF. In nucleotides, the CDR3 is TGTGCCAGTAGTAGGGCCGGGACAGGGAATGACGAGCAGTACTTC.

This clone was seen once. The chain is built from TRBV5-4 and TRBJ2-2, with no clear D. Germline loops: CDR1 SGHNT, CDR2 YYREEE (reference sequence). Trimming stripped 4 bases from V and 6 bases from J, with 16 bases between. The CDR3 extends over 15 amino acids. CDR3 region: CASSRDSLDAGELFF. In DNA form, the CDR3 reads TGTGCCAGCAGCCGTGACTCGCTCGACGCCGGGGAGCTGTTTTTT.

This clone was detected only once. This sequence joins TRBV5-8 and TRBJ2-6; D gene ambiguous. V was pared by 0 bases and J by 3 bases, with 7 bases between. Germline CDR1 SGHTS, CDR2 YDEGEE. This CDR3 comprises 15 residues. The CDR3 DNA follows: TGTGCCAGCAGCTTGGCCGGGTATGGGGCCAACGTCCTGACTTTC. This codes for CASSLAGYGANVLTF.

The rearrangement links TRBV6-1 to TRBJ1-5; 9 bases agree with TRBD1. CDR1 and CDR2 (germline): MNHNS, SASEGT. The CDR3 is 18 amino acids. After removal of 0 bases from V and 4 bases from J, the junction contained 10 bases not matched to a gene. Here the CDR3 reads CASSEASWGQGNNQPQHF. DNA for the CDR3: TGTGCCAGCAGTGAAGCGAGCTGGGGACAGGGAAATAATCAGCCCCAGCATTTT.

This clone occurred a few times. V gene TRBV6-6 combines with J gene TRBJ2-2; D gene ambiguous. V shed 0 bases and J shed 2 bases, with 4 bases lying between them. This CDR3 is 14 amino acids long. Per germline, CDR1 MNHNY and CDR2 SVGAGI (reference sequence). The CDR3 DNA follows: TGTGCCAGCAGTTACTCGAGTAACACCGGGGAGCTGTTTTTT. The encoded protein is CASSYSSNTGELFF.

The chain joins TRBV7-9 to TRBJ2-5, with 8 bases aligning to TRBD1. The J call may be mistaken, given a closer DNA end match to TRBJ2-7. The CDR3 length is 15 residues. Germline lookup yields CDR1 SEHNR and CDR2 FQNEAQ (reference sequence). CDR3 loop: CASSSRDRNSYEQYF. The CDR3 DNA reads TGTGCCAGCAGCAGCCGGGACAGGAATTCATACGAGCAGTACTTC.

The rearrangement joins TRBV11-1 to TRBJ2-1; 8 nucleotides align to TRBD2. Trimming cost V 8 bases and J 1 base; bases outside gene matches: 7. The CDR3 has 15 residues. Germline CDR1 and CDR2: SGHAT and FQDESV (reference sequence). The CDR3 sequence: CASGISGTSYNEQFF. In nucleotides, the CDR3 is TGTGCCAGCGGGATTAGCGGGACGTCCTACAATGAGCAGTTCTTC.

The chain combines TRBV9 with TRBJ2-2; D perhaps matches TRBD1 (5 bases). CDR3 length equals 15 residues. V was clipped by 4 bases and J by 6 bases, with 16 bases between them. In germline, CDR1 is SGDLS, CDR2 YYNGEE. The CDR3 protein is CASSSTYRLPGELFF. CDR3 bases: TGTGCCAGCAGCTCCACATACAGGCTTCCCGGGGAGCTGTTTTTT.

This clone occurred once. This rearrangement joins TRBV10-3 to TRBJ2-7; no clear D gene. The germline V gene has CDR1 ENHRY and CDR2 SYGVKD. V lost 11 bases, J lost 2 bases, and 4 bases lay in between. The CDR3 is 9 residues long. The CDR3 loop is CALPYEQYF. Written as DNA, the CDR3 is TGTGCCCTTCCCTACGAGCAGTACTTC.

This clone was detected only once. The chain combines TRBV4-1 with TRBJ2-5; 8 bases align to TRBD2. After removal of 0 bases from V and 5 bases from J, the junction contained 8 bases not matched to a gene. CDR1 is MGHRA, CDR2 YSYEKL, per germline. This CDR3 contains 16 residues. The CDR3 loop reads CASSQDSAGGQETQYF. CDR3 DNA sequence: TGCGCCAGCAGCCAAGATTCGGCGGGGGGCCAGGAGACCCAGTACTTC.

J is TRBJ2-3 and V is TRBV7-3, with D unclear. CDR1 and CDR2 from the germline V gene are SGHTA and FQGTGA. CDR3 length: 14 amino acids. Trimming cost V 5 bases and J 1 base, with 10 bases left between them. The CDR3 is CASSPDSGTDTQYF. The CDR3 DNA follows: TGTGCCAGCAGCCCAGACTCCGGCACAGATACGCAGTATTTT.

Here the CDR3 reads CASGLVGFGQLSGNTIYF. The CDR3 region has the DNA TGTGCTAGTGGTTTGGTAGGTTTTGGACAACTCTCTGGAAACACCATATATTTT. V is TRBV12-5 and J is TRBJ1-3, with TRBD1 as a possible D gene (5 bases). The CDR3 is 18 residues long. Germline CDR1 and CDR2: LGHNT and FRNRAP. The germline V and J ends were trimmed by 0 bases and 0 bases, with 15 bases remaining between them.

The V gene is TRBV14, the J gene TRBJ2-5; TRBD1 aligns across 7 bases. The ends lost 5 bases at V and 1 base at J; junction bases unmatched: 1. Germline lookup yields CDR1 SGHDN and CDR2 FVKESK. The CDR3 has 13 residues. The DNA of the CDR3 is TGTGCCAGCAGCGACAGGGCCCAAGAGACCCAGTACTTC. The encoded protein is CASSDRAQETQYF.